This T cell receptor beta chain was observed in a study of Tregs in tolerant kidney transplant recipients. Notes on the study in general: Validation in larger populations is needed because few patients were studied. Tolerant patients' donor-specific Tregs expanded beyond overall Tregs, suggesting antigen-driven growth.

Mixed chimerism was transient after nonmyeloablative marrow transplants from related graft donors. Germline assignment: CDR1 KGHSH and CDR2 LQKENI. The CDR3 has 13 amino acids. With 0 bases removed from V and 9 bases from J, the gap between germline ends came to 12 bases. A note on this clone: What it recognizes is unknown.

The table came from immunoSEQ multiplex PCR; TCRdb's copy has only in-frame clones and leaves some out. The data contain roughly 80,000 clones, roughly 90% of them singletons. This clonotype was obtained from a human patient who received a combined kidney and bone marrow transplant. Some T cells may trace back to the graft donor. This chain uses TRBV18 with TRBJ2-7, with a tentative D call TRBD1 (5 bases). This material consisted of CD4+ T cells from blood (PBMCs), taken 24 months after the transplant. CDR3 coding DNA: TGTGCCAGCTCACCACCAACCCAGGGCTCGCAGTACTTC. Protein product: CASSPPTQGSQYF.